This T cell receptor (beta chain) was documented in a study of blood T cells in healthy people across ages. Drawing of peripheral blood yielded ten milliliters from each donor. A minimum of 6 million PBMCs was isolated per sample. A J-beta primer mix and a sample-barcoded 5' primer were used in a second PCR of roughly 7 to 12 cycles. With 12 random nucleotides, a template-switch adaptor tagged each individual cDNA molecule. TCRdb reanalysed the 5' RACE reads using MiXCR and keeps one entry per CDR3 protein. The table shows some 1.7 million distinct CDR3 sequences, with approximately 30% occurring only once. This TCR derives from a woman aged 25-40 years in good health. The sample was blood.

Here the CDR3 DNA reads TGTGCCAGCAGTTACACTAGCGGGAGGGCCCACAGTGAGCAGTTCTTC. Encoded protein: CASSYTSGRAHSEQFF. The V gene is TRBV28, the J gene TRBJ2-1; the match to TRBD2 covers 13 bases. Germline V gene sequence: CDR1 MDHEN, CDR2 SYDVKM. V lost 4 bases to trimming and J lost 9 bases; unmatched junction nucleotides: 9. This CDR3 has 16 amino acids.